This paragraph reports one T cell receptor (beta chain). This clone was counted a single time. It has no known antigen specificity. Base quality data are lacking; no much larger clone is found one base away. Collaborating institutions collected whole blood in K2EDTA tubes following their own protocols. For TCRbeta analysis, collaborators shipped samples as frozen whole blood, isolated PBMCs, or DNA extracted from either of those sample types. The entry originates in a study of blood T cell repertoires in COVID-19 (dated by TCRdb to between 2020 and 2021). With respect to the entire study: Samples from collaborators originated in the United States, Italy and Spain and spanned both the acute and convalescent phases of COVID-19. The material from the prospective study consisted of cDNA or gDNA derived from T cells, B-cell-depleted T cells, or PBMCs. The dataset comprised deeply sampled blood TCRbeta repertoires from subjects exposed to, actively infected with, or recovered from COVID-19. The repertoires were made available in a free public database intended to serve as a resource for research on the immune response to SARS-CoV-2. Samples came from the ongoing ImmuneRACE study (first 160 participants) plus 1,254 subjects from 6 global collaborators. Nearly every sample came with metadata listing a de-identified subject ID, COVID-19 status, age in years and sex. Where available, HLA class I and class II types were taken from metadata supplied by the sample provider and were not determined by assay-based typing. Broad study findings and their caveats: How much clinical and demographic metadata was included differed by source and by participant, and the metadata was provided uncurated.

The germline V gene (reference sequence) gives CDR1 as LGHDT and CDR2 as YNNKEL. The trim is 2 bases for V and 0 bases for J, with a gap of 8 bases between the germline ends. The CDR3 goes from the cysteine to the phenylalanine over 14 residues. The CDR3 DNA has 42 bases and is translated from base 1. TCRbeta CDR3 regions were amplified from genomic DNA by means of the immunoSEQ Assay, a bias-controlled multiplex PCR. As for the original processing: Within the assay, amplification of reference gene primers was used to estimate how many nucleated cells each sample contained. Sequence reads were collapsed and filtered to measure the absolute abundance of every unique TCRbeta CDR3 rearrangement. For each sample, productive Simpson clonality was calculated by taking the square root of Simpson's diversity index across productive rearrangements. Sourced from immuneACCESS, this table was stored by TCRdb with only in-frame sequences that have V and J called. A share of the clones is absent; for the studies checked, an unresolved V gene accounts for under half, and the remainder has no known explanation. Clone size and the V and J calls come from that table; the DNA yielded D and trimming. For this sample the table gives tens of thousands of clones, of which more than 80% were detected only once. The ten largest clonotypes hold 12% of the sample.

This chain is built from TRBV3-1 (or the pseudogene TRBV3-2) and TRBJ2-7; no D segment can be confidently identified. The sequence derives from a human donor in a cohort sampled during active COVID-19. Sequencing input: peripheral blood. CDR3 loop: CASSQLPSSYEQYF. The sequence in DNA is TGTGCCAGCAGCCAACTTCCCTCCTCCTACGAGCAGTACTTC.